There are a few counts of the clone carrying this T cell receptor (beta chain). The antigen remains undetermined. CDR3 length equals 13 residues. The V end was cut by 5 bases, the J end by 6 bases, with 11 bases between. The germline CDR1 and CDR2 sequences are SGHVS and FNYEAQ. The data derive from a study of T cell repertoires in cytomegalovirus infection. Findings and limits, study-wide: CMV-specific TCR beta clonotypes restricted by HLA-C dominated the ex vivo response. The study identified carriers of CMV plus the relevant HLA from cumulative public TCR beta family frequency.

TCRdb independently ran MiXCR on the reads; one entry per CDR3 protein. The table records approximately 730,000 distinct CDR3 sequences, about 29% of them present only once. V usage is TRBV7-6 and J usage is TRBJ1-5; D is uncertain. This receptor was obtained from a human donor in good health (CMV status not recorded). Some clones in this sample may be carry-over from other donors' samples. The material sequenced was cultured CD8+ T cells from PBMCs, taken from culture after CMV antigen stimulation. This chain's CDR3 is CASSPSWGQPQHF. CDR3 DNA: TGTGCCAGCAGCCCCTCATGGGGTCAGCCCCAGCATTTT.